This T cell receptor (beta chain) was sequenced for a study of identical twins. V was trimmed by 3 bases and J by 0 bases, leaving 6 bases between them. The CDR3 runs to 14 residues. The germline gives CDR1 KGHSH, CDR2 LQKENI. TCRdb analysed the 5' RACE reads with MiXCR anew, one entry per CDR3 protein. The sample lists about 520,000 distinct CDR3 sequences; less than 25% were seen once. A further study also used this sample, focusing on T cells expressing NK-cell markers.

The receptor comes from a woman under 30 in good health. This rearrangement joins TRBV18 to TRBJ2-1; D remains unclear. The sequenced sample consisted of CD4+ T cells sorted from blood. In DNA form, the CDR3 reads TGTGCCAGCTCACCGCTTAGCTCCTACAATGAGCAGTTCTTC. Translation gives CASSPLSSYNEQFF.